This T cell receptor (beta chain) was documented in a study of T cell repertoires in cytomegalovirus infection. The wider study: Public TCR beta signatures indicated both CMV infection and matching HLA type. General study results and limits: CMV carriers having the relevant HLA were flagged by cumulative public TCR beta family frequency. Within the response measured ex vivo, HLA-C-restricted CMV-specific TCR beta clonotypes were dominant.

With V trimmed by 6 bases and J by 10 bases, 9 bases remained unmatched. This CDR3 contains 14 residues. Looked up from germline, CDR1 is MNHEY and CDR2 is SMNVEV (reference sequence). One entry per CDR3 protein, called by TCRdb with MiXCR from the reads. The profile shows 250,000 or so distinct CDR3 sequences, around 8.7% of them singletons. The sample holds many counts of this clonotype. Its cognate antigen is unknown. The TCR sequence derives from a human donor in good health (CMV status not recorded). Some clones in this sample may be carry-over from other donors' samples. The chain is built from TRBV27 and TRBJ2-3; TRBD2 aligns across 11 bases. Specimen: PBMCs. The CDR3 nucleotides are TGTGCCAGCAGGCTAGCGGGAGGAGGAAAACCGCAGTATTTT. Protein product: CASRLAGGGKPQYF.